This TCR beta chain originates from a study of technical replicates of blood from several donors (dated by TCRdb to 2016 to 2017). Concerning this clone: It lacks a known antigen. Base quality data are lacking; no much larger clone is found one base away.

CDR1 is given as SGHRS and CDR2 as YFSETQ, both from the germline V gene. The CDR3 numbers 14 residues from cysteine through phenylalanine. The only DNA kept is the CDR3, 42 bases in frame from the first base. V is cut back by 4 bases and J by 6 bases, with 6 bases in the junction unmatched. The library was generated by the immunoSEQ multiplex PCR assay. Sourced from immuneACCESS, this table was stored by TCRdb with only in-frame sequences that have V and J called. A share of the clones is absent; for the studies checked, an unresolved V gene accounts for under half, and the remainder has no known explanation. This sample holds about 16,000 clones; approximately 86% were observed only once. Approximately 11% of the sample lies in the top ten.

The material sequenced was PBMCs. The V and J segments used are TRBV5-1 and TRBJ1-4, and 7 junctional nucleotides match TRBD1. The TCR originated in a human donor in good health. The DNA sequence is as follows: TGCGCCAGCAGCCTGGACAGGCTTGATGAAAAACTGTTTTTT. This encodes CASSLDRLDEKLFF.